This section outlines one T cell receptor (beta chain) sequence together with its context. These data are taken from a study of T cell responses to AZD1222 COVID-19 vaccine. Sequenced by immunoSEQ multiplex PCR; TCRdb stores in-frame clones only, minus some. The sample consists of fewer than 120,000 clones, about 94% of them appearing once. The receptor was derived from an adult who received the AZD1222 COVID-19 vaccine. The sequencing used peripheral blood, collected 28 days after the second AZD1222 dose.

CDR3 nucleotide sequence: TGTGCCAGTAGTATTTGGAACACTGAAGCTTTCTTT. It yields the protein CASSIWNTEAFF. The chain has TRBV19 and TRBJ1-1; D not resolved. Trimming removed 3 bases at V and 1 base at J, with 3 bases between. CDR3 length: 12 amino acids. The germline V gene encodes CDR1 LNHDA and CDR2 SQIVND (reference sequence).